The 12 T cell receptor beta chains below all came from one sample that was sequenced in a study of T cells in Graves' hyperthyroidism and ophthalmopathy. Amplified regions were TCR beta CDR3 sequences from RNA transcripts. First-round RT-PCR targeting the TCR CDR3 was performed with the HTBI primer set. TCRdb called the multiplex PCR reads again in MiXCR, with one record for every CDR3 protein. Here the sample spans around 350,000 distinct CDR3 sequences, about a sixth being singletons. Material for sequencing was blood. Receptors originate from a woman between 18 and 29 years old with Graves' hyperthyroidism that later progressed to Graves' ophthalmopathy.

This clonotype has a count of ten or more. The V and J genes are TRBV27 and TRBJ2-1; 13 bases agree with TRBD2. The germline CDR1 and CDR2 sequences are MNHEY and SMNVEV (reference sequence). V shed 5 bases, J shed 5 bases, and the junction held 6 bases outside the gene matches. This CDR3 has 16 amino acids. Written as DNA, the CDR3 is TGTGCCAGCAGTCTATACGGGACTAGCGGGGACAATGAGCAGTTCTTC. This gives the protein CASSLYGTSGDNEQFF.

This clonotype was seen at least ten times. The chain has TRBV19 and TRBJ2-5; no reliable D call. The CDR3 has 11 amino acids. Germline CDR1 LNHDA, CDR2 SQIVND (reference sequence). Trimming removed 7 bases at V and 2 bases at J, with 5 bases between. CDR3 amino acids: CASTDQETQYF. CDR3 sequence (DNA): TGTGCCAGTACTGATCAAGAGACCCAGTACTTC.

This clonotype appeared many times. The rearrangement links TRBV20-1 to TRBJ2-1; TRBD2 matches at 11 bases. Germline loops: CDR1 DFQATT, CDR2 SNEGSKA (reference sequence). With V trimmed by 7 bases and J by 6 bases, 8 bases remained unmatched. The CDR3 extends over 14 amino acids. CDR3 sequence reads: CSGCSGRAANEQFF. The DNA of the CDR3 is TGCAGTGGGTGTAGCGGGAGGGCCGCCAATGAGCAGTTCTTC.

Ten or more counts support this clonotype. This chain connects TRBV5-1 to TRBJ1-1; 7 positions agree with TRBD1. The CDR3 is made up of 13 amino acids. V dropped 4 bases and J dropped 8; count of bases not matched to a gene: 8. The V gene's germline CDR1 is SGHRS and CDR2 YFSETQ. This CDR3 is CASSPEPGQEAFF. The CDR3 region has the DNA TGCGCCAGCAGCCCGGAACCGGGACAGGAAGCTTTCTTT.

This clonotype appeared a few times. For the CDR3, the DNA is TGTGCCATCAGTGAGGGTCTGGGTGGGGTCTACAATGAGCAGTTCTTC. Translating it yields CAISEGLGGVYNEQFF. V is TRBV10-3 and J is TRBJ2-1; D is unresolved. The CDR3 covers 16 residues. The germline CDR1 and CDR2 sequences are ENHRY and SYGVKD. Trimming cost V 2 bases and J 3 bases, with 14 bases left between them.

In this sample, this clonotype turned up a few times. The J gene is TRBJ2-5, the V gene TRBV3-1, with 9 bases fitting TRBD2. From germline, CDR1 is LGHDT and CDR2 YNNKEL (reference sequence). This CDR3 region has 17 residues. J was trimmed by 5 bases and V by 0 bases; bases with no gene match: 10. The CDR3 reads CASSQDVAGESRETQYF. CDR3 in DNA: TGTGCCAGCAGCCAAGATGTAGCGGGAGAGAGTCGGGAGACCCAGTACTTC.

The chain employs TRBV24-1 and TRBJ2-5, with TRBD2 identical over 8 bases. The CDR3 sequence is 15 residues long. From germline, CDR1 is KGHDR and CDR2 SFDVKD. The junction had 5 bases not matched to a gene; V was cut back by 4 bases and J by 2 bases. The CDR3 reads CATSDRLAPQETQYF. CDR3 sequence (DNA): TGTGCCACCAGTGACCGACTAGCGCCACAAGAGACCCAGTACTTC.

The table lists this clonotype with many counts. The rearrangement joins TRBV20-1 to TRBJ2-7; unclear D gene. The V end lost 1 base, the J end lost 3 bases, and 10 bases lay between the germline ends. The CDR3 spans 13 residues. The germline V gene encodes CDR1 DFQATT and CDR2 SNEGSKA (reference sequence). CDR3 DNA: TGCAGTGCTAGAGGGTCGCGTCTCTACGAGCAGTACTTC. Encoded protein: CSARGSRLYEQYF.

In its sample, this clonotype was seen a few times. The gene calls are TRBV10-2 and TRBJ2-2; 7 bases are a match to TRBD1. V gave up 2 bases and J gave up 0 bases; unmatched junction bases: 3. Germline V gene sequence: CDR1 WSHSY, CDR2 SAAADI. The CDR3 covers 16 residues. CDR3 in amino acids: CASSERGQSNTGELFF. The CDR3, as DNA: TGCGCCAGCAGTGAGAGGGGGCAGTCGAACACCGGGGAGCTGTTTTTT.

Many counts were recorded for this clonotype. The chain joins TRBV11-2 to TRBJ2-1; the D is unclear. Germline assignment: CDR1 SGHAT and CDR2 FQNNGV. Trimming took 0 bases from V and 4 from J, leaving 10 bases between them. The CDR3 runs 15 residues. For the CDR3, the DNA is TGTGCCAGCAGCTTAGATCTCACAACTTACAATGAGCAGTTCTTC. Residues: CASSLDLTTYNEQFF.

This clonotype turned up a few times. A junction end diverges from the germline sequence, so it may reflect a read error. This chain joins TRBV5-1 and TRBJ2-1; D is undetermined. There are 13 residues in the CDR3. The germline V gene has CDR1 SGHRS and CDR2 YFSETQ. Here the CDR3 reads CASSLESSVEQFF. CDR3 DNA: TGTGCCAGCAGCTTAGAGAGCTCCGTAGAGCAGTTCTTC.

This chain joins TRBV6-2 or TRBV6-3 and TRBJ1-1, with 7 bases identical to TRBD1. Per germline, CDR1 MNHEY and CDR2 SVGEGT. CDR3 size: 17 residues. J gave up 3 bases and V 11 bases, and 21 bases lay outside the gene matches. The CDR3 DNA reads TGTGCCCGCCCAGACCCCTACAGGGGAGTGCTGTACACTGAAGCTTTCTTT. It translates to CARPDPYRGVLYTEAFF.